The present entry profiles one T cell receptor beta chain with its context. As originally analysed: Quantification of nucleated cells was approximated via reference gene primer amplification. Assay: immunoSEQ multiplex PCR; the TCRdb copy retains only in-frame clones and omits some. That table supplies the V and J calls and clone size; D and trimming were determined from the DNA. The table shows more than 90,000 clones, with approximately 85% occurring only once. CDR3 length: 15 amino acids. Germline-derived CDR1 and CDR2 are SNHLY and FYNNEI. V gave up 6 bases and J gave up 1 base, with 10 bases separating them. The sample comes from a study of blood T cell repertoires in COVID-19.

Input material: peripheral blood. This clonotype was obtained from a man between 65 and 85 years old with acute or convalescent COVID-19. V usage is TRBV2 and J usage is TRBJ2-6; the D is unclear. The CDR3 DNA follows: TGTGCCAGCAGCCCCCCGAGTTCTGGGGCCAACGTCCTGACTTTC. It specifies CASSPPSSGANVLTF.